This entry lists 10 T cell receptor beta chains sequenced from one sample in a study of early T cells in non-severe SARS-CoV-2 infection. TCRdb itself ran the 5' RACE reads through MiXCR, one entry per CDR3 protein. In the table there are more than 80,000 distinct CDR3 sequences, over 15% of which are singletons. The sequenced material came from whole blood. These receptors were collected from an adult who was a healthcare worker with PCR-confirmed SARS-CoV-2 infection or an uninfected control (not recorded which).

In this sample, this clonotype turned up a few times. The V and J genes are TRBV25-1 and TRBJ1-1; D is ambiguous. V was clipped by 0 bases and J by 1 base, with 6 bases between them. The CDR3 covers 14 residues. From germline, CDR1 is MGHDK and CDR2 SYGVNS. For the CDR3, the DNA is TGTGCCAGCAGTGAATATTGGGGGAACACTGAAGCTTTCTTT. Protein sequence: CASSEYWGNTEAFF.

The sample holds a few counts of this clonotype. V is TRBV11-2 and J is TRBJ1-4; D is ambiguous. The germline CDR1 and CDR2 sequences are SGHAT and FQNNGV. V dropped 0 bases and J dropped 10 bases, with 18 bases sitting between them. The CDR3 runs 16 residues. CDR3 sequence reads: CASSLEFQQKLVKLFF. CDR3 DNA: TGTGCCAGCAGCTTAGAGTTTCAACAGAAGCTAGTAAAACTGTTTTTT.

The chain has TRBV20-1 and TRBJ2-1, with TRBD2 matching 10 bases. Trimming took 6 bases from V and 3 from J; bases not matched to a gene: 5. CDR1 and CDR2 from the germline V gene are DFQATT and SNEGSKA (reference sequence). The CDR3 covers 14 residues. In nucleotides, the CDR3 is TGCAGTGCCACTACTAGCGGGATCTACAATGAGCAGTTCTTC. Protein: CSATTSGIYNEQFF.

In this sample, this clonotype turned up a few times. The chain uses TRBV7-9 and TRBJ1-5; no clear D. CDR3 length equals 16 residues. Germline V gives CDR1 SEHNR, CDR2 FQNEAQ (reference sequence). Trimming cost V 1 base and J 2 bases, with 12 bases left between them. The CDR3 sequence: CASSLGAGFGNQPQHF. The CDR3 coding sequence is TGTGCCAGCAGCTTAGGGGCGGGTTTTGGCAATCAGCCCCAGCATTTT.

This clonotype came up a few times. This chain joins TRBV10-2 and TRBJ2-7, with 8 bases aligning to TRBD2. The CDR3 is 14 residues long. V trimming: 6 bases; J trimming: 3 bases; junction bases outside the gene matches: 7. Germline V gene sequence: CDR1 WSHSY, CDR2 SAAADI. The CDR3 DNA is TGCGCCAGCAGCCTGGGACTAGACAGCTACGAGCAGTACTTC. The encoded protein is CASSLGLDSYEQYF.

In this sample, this clonotype turned up a few times. V usage is TRBV18 and J usage is TRBJ2-7; D might be TRBD1 (5 bases). The CDR3 length is 13 residues. V lost 6 bases and J 3 bases, leaving 12 bases between the germline ends. The germline V gene encodes CDR1 KGHSH and CDR2 LQKENI. In DNA, the CDR3 is TGTGCCAGCTCGCCTCATAGGGGCTACGAGCAGTACTTC. Translated, it gives CASSPHRGYEQYF.

This clonotype came up many times. The J gene is TRBJ2-3, the V gene TRBV6-6, with TRBD2 identical over 9 bases. The CDR3 has 16 amino acids. The germline CDR1 and CDR2 sequences are MNHNY and SVGAGI (reference sequence). V shed 10 bases, J shed 0 bases, and the junction held 11 bases outside the gene matches. CDR3 DNA: TGTGCCACCGAACCTGGGCTAGCGGGAAGCACAGATACGCAGTATTTT. Translating it yields CATEPGLAGSTDTQYF.

At least ten counts were recorded for this clonotype. The genes are TRBV2 and TRBJ2-4; 7 bases fit TRBD1. The V gene end was trimmed by 5 bases and the J gene end by 1 base; junction bases not matched to a gene: 5. Germline-derived CDR1 and CDR2 are SNHLY and FYNNEI. The CDR3 is 15 residues long. CDR3 nucleotide sequence: TGTGCCAGCAGTTGGGACAGTCAGGCCAAAAACATTCAGTACTTC. This encodes CASSWDSQAKNIQYF.

This clonotype has just a few counts. The chain recombines TRBV28 with TRBJ2-4; tentatively, D is TRBD1 or TRBD2 (5 bases each). Per the germline V gene, CDR1 is MDHEN and CDR2 is SYDVKM. V was clipped by 7 bases and J by 0 bases, with 10 bases between them. This CDR3 is built from 14 residues. The CDR3 nucleotides read TGTGCCAGCAATGGGGGAATAGCCAAAAACATTCAGTACTTC. It codes for CASNGGIAKNIQYF.

This sequence joins TRBV3-1 and TRBJ2-5; weak D call: TRBD1 (5 bases). Trimming shortened V by 4 bases and J by 5 bases, and 17 bases separated the two germline ends. The germline V gene encodes CDR1 LGHDT and CDR2 YNNKEL (reference sequence). The CDR3 runs to 15 residues. This CDR3 reads CASSPSVGVAETQYF. The CDR3 DNA sequence: TGTGCCAGCAGCCCCTCAGTAGGGGTTGCGGAGACCCAGTACTTC.